These T cell receptor beta chains were read from a single sample in a study of T cells in narcolepsy. No antigen has been assigned to these receptors. The method was immunoSEQ multiplex PCR; TCRdb's version includes in-frame clones alone and lacks a portion of them. The repertoire holds 2,000 to 2,500 clones, with less than 30% as singletons. Sequencing was performed on cultured CD4+ T cells from cerebrospinal fluid. The receptors shown here come from a human donor with narcolepsy. The CDR3 runs from the conserved cysteine through the conserved F or W. D genes are given only for firm matches. Clone size appears in some rows only: once, few, many, or a class for an expanded clone.

>TRBV9|TRBJ2-7|few|-
CASSSVRGGEQYF
TGTGCCAGCAGCTCGGTCAGGGGAGGCGAGCAGTACTTC
>TRBV6-5|TRBJ1-1|few|-
CASSREGFGEAFF
TGTGCCAGCAGCCGTGAGGGTTTCGGTGAAGCTTTCTTT
>TRBV5-1|TRBJ1-2|few|TRBD1
CASRDWTGTYGYTF
TGTGCCAGCAGGGATTGGACAGGGACCTATGGCTACACCTTC
>TRBV4-2|TRBJ2-1|medium-sized|-
CASSQDQIGEQFF
TGTGCCAGCAGCCAAGATCAAATAGGGGAGCAGTTCTTC
>TRBV20-1|TRBJ2-5|-|-
CSARWEETQYF
TGCAGTGCTAGATGGGAGGAGACCCAGTACTTC
>TRBV11-3|TRBJ2-1|-|-
CASSQGIRDNEQFF
TGTGCCAGCAGCCAAGGGATTCGGGACAATGAGCAGTTCTTC
>TRBV5-1|TRBJ1-1|few|-
CASSLALPNTEAFF
TGCGCCAGCAGCTTGGCACTCCCGAACACTGAAGCTTTCTTT
>TRBV30|TRBJ2-3|medium-sized|TRBD2
CAWSSQGTRLTDTQYF
TGTGCCTGGAGTTCCCAAGGGACTAGACTCACAGATACGCAGTATTTT
>TRBV16|TRBJ1-1|-|-
CASSQNRDTEAFF
TGTGCCAGCAGCCAAAACAGGGACACTGAAGCTTTCTTT
>TRBV7-1|TRBJ1-1|-|-
CASSQEGGTEAFF
TGTGCCAGCAGCCAGGAGGGGGGCACTGAAGCTTTCTTT
>TRBV5-4|TRBJ1-1|-|TRBD1
CASSWDRGKAEAFF
TGTGCCAGCAGCTGGGACAGGGGAAAGGCTGAAGCTTTCTTT
>TRBV6-9|TRBJ2-3|-|-
CASRQVASGTDTQYF
TGTGCCAGCAGGCAGGTGGCTAGCGGCACAGATACGCAGTATTTT
>TRBV11-2|TRBJ1-5|few|-
CASSQDSNQPQHF
TGTGCCAGCAGCCAAGATTCGAATCAGCCCCAGCATTTT
>TRBV5-8|TRBJ1-5|large|-
CASSLLANQPQHF
TGTGCCAGCAGCTTGTTGGCCAATCAGCCCCAGCATTTT
>TRBV5-3|TRBJ2-5|many|-
CARSLWGGLTWYQETQYF
TGTGCCAGAAGCTTGTGGGGGGGCCTAACTTGGTACCAAGAGACCCAGTACTTC